This T cell receptor (beta chain) stems from a study of shared clonotypes between healthy human individuals. Study outcomes and limitations: Of the naive CD4 clonotypes, around 4.9% were shared across four donors.

On this clone: Its specificity is unknown.

Only in-frame clones appear in the TCRdb table, and some are missing; sequencing was by immunoSEQ multiplex PCR. Of 2 million to 2.5 million clones in the sample, approximately 95% were seen once. Naivety among CD8 cells was defined by CD45RO negativity and positive CCR7 selection, thereby excluding terminally differentiated effector memory CD45RA+ cells. Germline CDR1 is MGHRA and CDR2 is YSYEKL. The CDR3 extends over 20 amino acids. Losses at the gene ends were 0 bases for V and 1 base for J; bases not matched to a gene: 10. Sequencing used naive CD8+ T cells sorted from blood. The gene calls are TRBV4-1 and TRBJ1-5, with 12 nucleotides matching TRBD1. This receptor was taken from a man aged 18 to 30 in good health. The CDR3 protein is CASSQDAGTGGPLSNQPQHF. CDR3 sequence (DNA): TGCGCCAGCAGCCAAGATGCGGGGACAGGGGGCCCTCTGAGCAATCAGCCCCAGCATTTT.